This T cell receptor beta chain was retrieved from a study of T cell repertoires in cytomegalovirus infection (dated by TCRdb to about 2019). For the wider study: Because public TCR beta signatures pointed to carriage of CMV infection together with the matching HLA type, the HLA type of each donor mattered for the analysis. The paper as a whole reports these results and caveats: In both this cohort and an independent roughly 350-donor cohort, the cumulative frequency of public TCR beta family members distinguished carriers of CMV infection plus the relevant HLA type. In the ex vivo response, HLA-C-restricted CMV-specific TCR beta clonotypes were dominant, and in two of eight donors the single most frequent clonotype came from this HLA-C-restricted group.

Inclusive of the bounding cysteine and phenylalanine, the CDR3 is 13 residues long. Only the CDR3 DNA stays, 39 bases, in frame from base 1. As encoded in the germline V gene (reference sequence), CDR1 is MNHEY while CDR2 is SMNVEV. V loses 1 base of germline sequence and J loses 7 bases, and the interval between the two ends is 10 bases. TCRdb shows the sequencer as Illumina HiSeq 1500. TCRdb redid the processing of the public reads, applying fastp at Q25 and MiXCR, and retained in-frame beta chains. Each CDR3 protein appears once, grouped with its most common genes and DNA. This sample holds about 130,000 distinct CDR3 sequences; 8% to 9% were observed only once. The biggest ten clones account for about 9.4% of the sample. Ten or more counts support this clonotype. Its antigen target is currently unknown. Qualities for individual bases were not recorded, and no much larger clone is one base off.

This clonotype was obtained from a human donor in good health (CMV status not recorded). Some clones in this sample may be carry-over from other donors' samples. Sequencing input: PBMCs. This sequence uses TRBV27 and TRBJ1-1; perhaps TRBD1 is the D gene, with 5 bases matching. The sequence in DNA is TGTGCCAGCAGTTTATACAAGGGGAATGAAGCTTTCTTT. This is translated as CASSLYKGNEAFF.